The rows below give T cell receptor beta chains drawn from one sample of a study of cytomegalovirus exposure and HLA in healthy donors. Method: immunoSEQ multiplex PCR; TCRdb's copy keeps in-frame clones and lacks some. This repertoire includes around 57,000 clones. Sequencing was performed on PBMCs. These receptors were obtained from a woman aged 50 to 60 in good health and CMV-seropositive. Each CDR3 is given with its conserved first and last residue. Each record gives: D gene, V gene, J gene, CDR3 DNA, CDR3 protein. The D gene is left open where the match is weak.

NA	TRBV10-2	TRBJ1-5	TGCGCCAGCAGTGAGACATCTAGCAATCAGCCCCAGCATTTT	CASSETSSNQPQHF
NA	TRBV14	TRBJ2-7	TGTGCCAGCAGCTCGATGACTGGTCGCGAGCAGTACTTC	CASSSMTGREQYF
TRBD1	TRBV7-2	TRBJ1-4	TGTGCCAGCAGCTTCGGGACAGGGGCAACTAATGAAAAACTGTTTTTT	CASSFGTGATNEKLFF
TRBD1	TRBV30	TRBJ1-2	TGTGCCTGGAGTCGGGCAGGGGGCCGCACCTTC	CAWSRAGGRTF
NA	TRBV19	TRBJ1-5	TGTGCCAGTAGTATAACAGAGTATAGCAATCAGCCCCAGCATTTT	CASSITEYSNQPQHF
NA	TRBV30	TRBJ2-4	TGTGCCTGGGATCCAGGCGTTCAGATTCAGTACTTC	CAWDPGVQIQYF
NA	TRBV28	TRBJ1-2	TGTGCCAGCAGTTCACACAACTATGGCTACACCTTC	CASSSHNYGYTF
NA	TRBV2	TRBJ2-3	TGTGCCAGCAGTGTTGGGACTGGCACGCAGTATTTT	CASSVGTGTQYF
NA	TRBV18	TRBJ1-5	TGTGCCAGCTCACCATCCGCGGGGGTCAATCAGCCCCAGCATTTT	CASSPSAGVNQPQHF
NA	TRBV7-9	TRBJ1-1	TGTGCCAGCAGCTTAGCCGGGGGGGCGACCGAAGCTTTCTTT	CASSLAGGATEAFF
NA	TRBV11-2	TRBJ2-3	TGTGCCAGCAGCTTAGCTAGCACAGATACGCAGTATTTT	CASSLASTDTQYF
NA	TRBV5-5	TRBJ1-1	TGTGCCAGCAGCACCCGACAGGAGAACACTGAAGCTTTCTTT	CASSTRQENTEAFF
NA	TRBV30	TRBJ2-5	TGTGCCTGGAGTGTAACAGACCAAGAGACCCAGTACTTC	CAWSVTDQETQYF
TRBD2	TRBV4-2	TRBJ2-1	TGTGCCAGCAGCCAATCTGCCAGGGGTAGAGCGGGAGTAAGTGAGCAGTTCTTC	CASSQSARGRAGVSEQFF
TRBD2	TRBV29-1	TRBJ2-1	TGCAGCGTGGGACCTAGCGGGGGGTACAATGAGCAGTTCTTC	CSVGPSGGYNEQFF
TRBD1	TRBV6-1	TRBJ1-1	TGTGCCAGCAGTTCCCCGGGGACAGTCGCTTTCTTT	CASSSPGTVAFF
TRBD1	TRBV18	TRBJ2-7	TGTGCCAGCTCCCTAGAGACAGGGGGCTACGAGCAGTACTTC	CASSLETGGYEQYF
TRBD1	TRBV7-2	TRBJ2-2	TGTGCCAGCAGCTTATCTCGGACAGGCAACTTTGGGGACACCGGGGAGCTGTTTTTT	CASSLSRTGNFGDTGELFF
NA	TRBV7-2	TRBJ2-3	TGTGCCAGCAGCAAATATACAGATACGCAGTATTTT	CASSKYTDTQYF
NA	TRBV10-2	TRBJ1-2	TGCGCCAGCAGTGAGTCAACAGGGCGAGGCTACACCTTC	CASSESTGRGYTF